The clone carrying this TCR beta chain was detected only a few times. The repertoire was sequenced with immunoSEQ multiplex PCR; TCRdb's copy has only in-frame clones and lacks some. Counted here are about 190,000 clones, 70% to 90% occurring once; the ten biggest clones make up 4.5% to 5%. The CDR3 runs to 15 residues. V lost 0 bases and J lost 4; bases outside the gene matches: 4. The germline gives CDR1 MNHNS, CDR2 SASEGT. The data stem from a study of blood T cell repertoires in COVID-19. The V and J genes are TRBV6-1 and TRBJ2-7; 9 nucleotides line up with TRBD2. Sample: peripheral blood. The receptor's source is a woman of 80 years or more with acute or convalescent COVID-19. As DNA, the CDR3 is TGTGCCAGCAGTGAAGCGGCTAGCGGGGTATACGAGCAGTACTTC. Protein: CASSEAASGVYEQYF.